Included here is one T cell receptor (beta chain) sequence, with context. The data were obtained in a study of blood T cell repertoires in COVID-19. Across the whole study: Samples taken during acute and convalescent COVID-19 were collected in the United States, Italy and Spain. Sources were T cells, B-cell-depleted T cells, or PBMCs; the material itself was cDNA or gDNA.

The germline CDR1 and CDR2 sequences are SGDLS and YYNGEE. This CDR3 has 15 residues. Trimming at V came to 4 bases and at J to 5 bases, leaving 4 bases not matched to a gene. Assay: immunoSEQ multiplex PCR; the TCRdb copy retains only in-frame clones and omits some. Of fewer than 300,000 clones in the sample, around 90% were seen once. The sample comprised PBMCs or T cells enriched from blood (not recorded which). V and J are TRBV9 and TRBJ2-1; TRBD2 matches 12 bases. The sequence was collected from a woman in her 30s who had recovered from COVID-19. The chain's CDR3 is CASSLWTSGNNEQFF. The DNA for the CDR3 is TGTGCCAGCAGCCTCTGGACTAGCGGGAACAATGAGCAGTTCTTC.